Listed below are T cell receptor beta chains from one sample, sequenced in a study of OX40 agonist ivuxolimab in advanced cancers. The assay was immunoSEQ multiplex PCR, and TCRdb's table has in-frame clones only and misses some. The table has approximately 91,000 clones, 65% to 90% seen once. Sequenced here: CD4+ or CD8+ T cells sorted from blood, sampled in a trial of the OX40 agonist ivuxolimab. These receptor sequences come from an adult with an advanced solid tumor such as melanoma, head and neck, liver or kidney cancer. The conserved cysteine and the conserved F or W are not part of the CDR3 here. D genes are given only for firm matches. Clone size is not always given. Where it is, it says once, few, many or a class for expanded clones.

cdr3_aa: ATSRGRGYQETQY; v_call: TRBV15; d_call: .; j_call: TRBJ2-5; clone_size: once
cdr3_aa: ASGLVGIKKIYSNQPQH; v_call: TRBV12-5; d_call: .; j_call: TRBJ1-5; clone_size: .
cdr3_aa: ASSFLGGYEQY; v_call: TRBV7-3; d_call: .; j_call: TRBJ2-7; clone_size: .
cdr3_aa: ASSLQGQGRGVYGYT; v_call: TRBV13; d_call: TRBD1; j_call: TRBJ1-2; clone_size: .
cdr3_aa: ASSIEGQGLTEAF; v_call: TRBV19; d_call: TRBD1; j_call: TRBJ1-1; clone_size: .
cdr3_aa: ASSLEGAEGKNIQY; v_call: TRBV5-1; d_call: .; j_call: TRBJ2-4; clone_size: .
cdr3_aa: ASSPGTVGSRNSPLH; v_call: TRBV7-8; d_call: TRBD1; j_call: TRBJ1-6; clone_size: .
cdr3_aa: ASSVARGRSKAF; v_call: TRBV9; d_call: .; j_call: TRBJ1-1; clone_size: .
cdr3_aa: ASWIGGNYNSPLH; v_call: TRBV28; d_call: .; j_call: TRBJ1-6; clone_size: .
cdr3_aa: AISESIFPAKGQRGNTIY; v_call: TRBV10-3; d_call: .; j_call: TRBJ1-3; clone_size: few
cdr3_aa: AWSHPSGDTDTQY; v_call: TRBV30; d_call: TRBD2; j_call: TRBJ2-3; clone_size: .
cdr3_aa: ASSHNSGTSGYEQY; v_call: TRBV4-1; d_call: TRBD2; j_call: TRBJ2-7; clone_size: once
cdr3_aa: ASSTGTGDTEAF; v_call: TRBV18; d_call: TRBD1; j_call: TRBJ1-1; clone_size: .
cdr3_aa: ASNGKRGFTDTQY; v_call: TRBV2; d_call: TRBD2; j_call: TRBJ2-3; clone_size: .
cdr3_aa: ASRGDPLNTEAF; v_call: TRBV7-9; d_call: .; j_call: TRBJ1-1; clone_size: .
cdr3_aa: ASSFEGRHSDGYT; v_call: TRBV5-1; d_call: .; j_call: TRBJ1-2; clone_size: .
cdr3_aa: ASSEAGGANYGYT; v_call: TRBV5-5; d_call: TRBD1; j_call: TRBJ1-2; clone_size: few
cdr3_aa: ASSQDRFPYEQY; v_call: TRBV6-5; d_call: .; j_call: TRBJ2-7; clone_size: once
cdr3_aa: ASSVVGIKPGELF; v_call: TRBV9; d_call: .; j_call: TRBJ2-2; clone_size: .
cdr3_aa: ASSYGLAGGQETQY; v_call: TRBV5-4; d_call: TRBD2; j_call: TRBJ2-5; clone_size: .
cdr3_aa: ATSKDGKSSYEQY; v_call: TRBV15; d_call: .; j_call: TRBJ2-7; clone_size: .
cdr3_aa: ASSPSSRGNSPLH; v_call: TRBV18; d_call: .; j_call: TRBJ1-6; clone_size: .
cdr3_aa: ASSLRQGITIQY; v_call: TRBV11-2; d_call: TRBD1; j_call: TRBJ2-4; clone_size: .
cdr3_aa: ASSEERGRHGYT; v_call: TRBV10-2; d_call: TRBD1; j_call: TRBJ1-2; clone_size: once
cdr3_aa: ASRQGGPMYEQY; v_call: TRBV11-1; d_call: .; j_call: TRBJ2-7; clone_size: .
cdr3_aa: ASSASGAETQY; v_call: TRBV9; d_call: TRBD2; j_call: TRBJ2-5; clone_size: .
cdr3_aa: ASSLGSGTGGAGYT; v_call: TRBV27; d_call: TRBD1; j_call: TRBJ1-2; clone_size: .
cdr3_aa: ASSETGGSGNTIY; v_call: TRBV28; d_call: TRBD1; j_call: TRBJ1-3; clone_size: .
cdr3_aa: ASLPRGVSPSPLH; v_call: TRBV7-9; d_call: .; j_call: TRBJ1-6; clone_size: .
cdr3_aa: ASSLVAGGETDTQY; v_call: TRBV11-3; d_call: TRBD2; j_call: TRBJ2-3; clone_size: .
cdr3_aa: ATSTGTMNTEAF; v_call: TRBV19; d_call: TRBD1; j_call: TRBJ1-1; clone_size: .
cdr3_aa: AISATNQPQH; v_call: TRBV10-3; d_call: .; j_call: TRBJ1-5; clone_size: .
cdr3_aa: ASSALSGYSGNTIY; v_call: TRBV6-1; d_call: .; j_call: TRBJ1-3; clone_size: .